Each of the 6 T cell receptor beta chains below was sequenced from the same sample in a study of T cells in Graves' hyperthyroidism and ophthalmopathy. The source material, RNA transcripts, was used to amplify TCR beta CDR3 regions. With the HTBI primer set, the TCR CDR3 went through a first round of RT-PCR. One entry per CDR3 protein results from TCRdb running MiXCR on the multiplex PCR reads. The data contain around 380,000 distinct CDR3 sequences, roughly 13% of them singletons. The specimen was blood. The receptor source for this set is a man aged 25-40 years with Graves' hyperthyroidism that later progressed to Graves' ophthalmopathy.

This chain links TRBV29-1 with TRBJ2-6; no reliable D call. The CDR3 extends over 16 amino acids. Germline CDR1 is SQVTM and CDR2 is ANQGSEA. Trimming left V 3 bases short and J 0 bases short, with 12 bases between. This CDR3 is CSVESSLPSGANVLTF. The CDR3, as DNA: TGCAGCGTTGAGTCAAGTCTTCCCTCTGGGGCCAACGTCCTGACTTTC.

This clonotype was recorded at least ten times. The CDR3 loop reads CASSLALQGEETQYF. The CDR3 DNA sequence: TGTGCCAGCAGCTTAGCATTGCAGGGCGAGGAGACCCAGTACTTC. The V and J genes are TRBV7-9 and TRBJ2-5, with D possibly TRBD1 on 5 matching bases. Trimming stripped 0 bases from V and 5 bases from J, with 13 bases between. CDR3 size: 15 residues. Germline CDR1 SEHNR, CDR2 FQNEAQ (reference sequence).

A remark on this clonotype: A much larger clone differs from this one at a single base, so this may be a read error. The rearrangement links TRBV3-1 to TRBJ2-5; 9 bases map to TRBD2. The CDR3 extends over 14 amino acids. CDR1 is LGHDT and CDR2 is YNNKEL in the germline V gene (reference sequence). CDR3 sequence (DNA): TGTGTCAGCAGCCTTAGCGGGGGACAAGAGACCCAGTACTTC. It specifies CVSSLSGGQETQYF.

This clonotype has at least ten counts. V usage is TRBV6-1 and J usage is TRBJ2-5; 9 bases fit TRBD1. The J segment lost 1 base and the V segment lost 7 bases, leaving 7 bases of the junction unmatched. Germline V gene data show CDR1 as MNHNS and CDR2 as SASEGT. The CDR3 is 15 amino acids. CDR3 residues: CASKPDRGPQETQYF. The CDR3 DNA sequence: TGTGCCAGCAAGCCGGACAGGGGTCCCCAAGAGACCCAGTACTTC.

Worth noting for this clonotype: The CDR3 ends on some other residue instead of the conserved phenylalanine or tryptophan, so this is likely a read error. The genes are TRBV5-1 and TRBJ1-6; tentative D call: TRBD1 (5 bases). V shed 3 bases and J shed 7 bases, with 8 bases lying between them. The CDR3 extends over 13 amino acids. The germline V gene has CDR1 SGHRS and CDR2 YFSETQ. In DNA, the CDR3 is TGCGCCAGCAGCTGGGGGGAGAATTCACCCCTCCACCTT. This translates into CASSWGENSPLHL.

This clonotype was observed at least ten times. The genes are TRBV3-1 and TRBJ1-5; tentative D call: TRBD1 (5 bases). V was cut by 4 bases and J by 5 bases, with 9 bases left in between. Germline CDR1 reads LGHDT; CDR2 reads YNNKEL (reference sequence). The CDR3 contains 13 residues. The CDR3 nucleotides are TGTGCCAGCAGCCGGCCGGGGGATCAGCCCCAGCATTTT. Amino acid sequence: CASSRPGDQPQHF.